The 16 T cell receptor beta chains given below trace back to one sample, sequenced in a study of blood T cell repertoires in COVID-19. Libraries were prepared by immunoSEQ multiplex PCR; TCRdb keeps only in-frame clonotypes and omits some of them. The table records around 190,000 clones, less than 85% of them present only once. The specimen was peripheral blood. These receptors originate from a human donor in a cohort sampled during active COVID-19.

The rearrangement joins TRBV11-1 to TRBJ1-4; TRBD1 matches 8 bases. The CDR3 sequence is 14 residues long. CDR1 is SGHAT, CDR2 FQDESV, per germline (reference sequence). V shed 5 bases, J shed 6 bases, and the junction held 5 bases outside the gene matches. CDR3 amino acids: CASSPGTGYEKLFF. The CDR3 region has the DNA TGTGCCAGCAGCCCCGGGACAGGCTATGAAAAACTGTTTTTT.

The chain links TRBV5-6 to TRBJ1-1, with a tentative D call TRBD1 (6 bases). The germline V gene encodes CDR1 SGHDT and CDR2 YYEEEE. This CDR3 is built from 14 residues. The V and J ends lost 4 bases and 6 bases respectively, with 16 bases between them. The chain's CDR3 is CASSSTGSLAEAFF. Here the CDR3 DNA reads TGTGCCAGCAGCAGCACAGGGTCCCTGGCTGAAGCTTTCTTT. The whole variable domain, filled in from reference TRBV5-6 and TRBJ1-1, reads DAGVTQSPTHLIKTRGQQVTLRCSPKSGHDTVSWYQQALGQGPQFIFQYYEEEERQRGNFPDRFSGHQFPNYSSELNVNALLLGDSALYLCASSSTGSLAEAFFGQGTRLTVV.

This chain joins TRBV19 and TRBJ2-1; D is undetermined. The germline gives CDR1 LNHDA, CDR2 SQIVND (reference sequence). This CDR3 region has 15 residues. V lost 1 base to trimming and J lost 7 bases, with 14 bases between them. The CDR3 reads CASSIAQKPRNEQFF. CDR3 nucleotides: TGTGCCAGTAGTATAGCCCAGAAACCCAGGAATGAGCAGTTCTTC. Full variable domain (missing parts from reference TRBV19 and TRBJ2-1): DGGITQSPKYLFRKEGQNVTLSCEQNLNHDAMYWYRQDPGQGLRLIYYSQIVNDFQKGDIAEGYSVSREKKESFPLTVTSAQKNPTAFYLCASSIAQKPRNEQFFGPGTRLTVL.

This clone has a single count. The rearrangement links TRBV9 to TRBJ2-6; 7 bases agree with TRBD1. The CDR3 length is 19 residues. V was pared by 4 bases and J by 0 bases, with 13 bases of the junction left unmatched. Germline V gives CDR1 SGDLS, CDR2 YYNGEE. The CDR3 loop is CASSPYLGQINSGANVLTF. CDR3 nucleotides: TGTGCCAGCAGCCCTTACTTGGGACAGATAAACTCTGGGGCCAACGTCCTGACTTTC.

The V gene is TRBV18, the J gene TRBJ1-5; maybe TRBD1 (5 bases). The CDR3 has 15 amino acids. Germline CDR1 and CDR2: KGHSH and LQKENI. V lost 2 bases, J lost 3 bases, and 11 bases lay in between. Written as DNA, the CDR3 is TGTGCCAGCTCACCAGACAGCGGGTTCAATCAGCCCCAGCATTTT. It codes for CASSPDSGFNQPQHF.

The V gene is TRBV29-1, the J gene TRBJ2-7; D possibly corresponds to TRBD1 (6 bases). The CDR3 is 12 residues long. Germline lookup yields CDR1 SQVTM and CDR2 ANQGSEA. V was cut by 7 bases and J by 5 bases, with 15 bases left in between. In DNA form, the CDR3 reads TGCAGCGGGTCGACAGGTCCCCACGAGCAGTACTTC. It translates to CSGSTGPHEQYF.

V is TRBV7-9 and J is TRBJ1-4; 9 nucleotides align to TRBD1. CDR3 length: 15 residues. V lost 3 bases, J lost 5 bases, and 4 bases stayed unmatched. Germline V lookup: CDR1 SEHNR, CDR2 FQNEAQ (reference sequence). CDR3 loop: CASSLATGGNEKLFF. The CDR3 bases are TGTGCCAGCAGCTTGGCGACAGGGGGAAATGAAAAACTGTTTTTT.

The rearrangement links TRBV5-4 to TRBJ2-6; no firm D call. Germline V gene sequence: CDR1 SGHNT, CDR2 YYREEE (reference sequence). This CDR3 has 15 residues. V was cut by 2 bases and J by 1 base, with 7 bases left in between. This CDR3 reads CASSFYGSGANVLTF. The CDR3 coding sequence is TGTGCCAGCAGCTTTTACGGGTCTGGGGCCAACGTCCTGACTTTC.

The chain uses TRBV24-1 and TRBJ1-5; weak D call: TRBD1 (5 bases). This CDR3 spans 11 amino acids. Germline CDR1 and CDR2: KGHDR and SFDVKD. CDR3 nucleotide sequence: TGTGGGGGGGAAGGCGATCAGCCCCAGCATTTT. It specifies CGGEGDQPQHF.

The V and J genes are TRBV10-3 and TRBJ1-4; D might be TRBD1 (6 bases). Germline loops: CDR1 ENHRY, CDR2 SYGVKD. The CDR3 contains 15 residues. V was clipped by 2 bases and J by 10 bases, with 17 bases between them. The CDR3 DNA reads as TGTGCCATCAGTGAGCAAGGGGGGGATACATCAAAACTGTTTTTT. Its protein product is CAISEQGGDTSKLFF.

This chain joins TRBV2 and TRBJ1-4; D possibly corresponds to TRBD1 (5 bases). Germline V CDR1 and CDR2: SNHLY, FYNNEI. The CDR3 has 14 residues. V was clipped by 6 bases and J by 0 bases, with 8 bases between them. CDR3 amino acids: CASRDTATNEKLFF. The CDR3 coding sequence is TGTGCCAGCAGGGACACTGCAACTAATGAAAAACTGTTTTTT.

This rearrangement joins TRBV6-5 to TRBJ2-1, with TRBD2 identical over 10 bases. The germline gives CDR1 MNHEY, CDR2 SVGAGI. V trimming: 2 bases; J trimming: 12 bases; junction bases outside the gene matches: 10. The CDR3 loop spans 15 amino acids. CDR3 sequence: CASSYGTSVPGGQFF. As DNA, the CDR3 is TGTGCCAGCAGTTACGGGACTAGCGTCCCCGGGGGGCAGTTCTTC.

J is TRBJ1-2 and V is TRBV25-1; 7 bases are a match to TRBD1. CDR3 length: 15 amino acids. Germline V CDR1 and CDR2: MGHDK, SYGVNS. V gave up 3 bases and J gave up 5 bases; unmatched junction bases: 9. The chain's CDR3 is CASSDSRDRRYGYTF. The CDR3 DNA reads TGTGCCAGCAGTGACTCCCGGGACAGACGATATGGCTACACCTTC.

V usage is TRBV6-5 and J usage is TRBJ1-6; a possible D gene is TRBD1 (6 bases). The length of the CDR3 is 15 residues. CDR1 MNHEY and CDR2 SVGAGI come from the germline V gene. Trimming removed 5 bases at V and 6 bases at J, with 14 bases between. CDR3 in DNA: TGTGCCAGCAGTCCCCCGGGACAAAGTAATTCACCCCTCCACTTT. It yields the protein CASSPPGQSNSPLHF.

V gene TRBV2 combines with J gene TRBJ2-7; 7 bases agree with TRBD2. V shed 3 bases, J shed 0 bases, and the junction held 5 bases outside the gene matches. The CDR3 sequence is 15 residues long. The germline V gene encodes CDR1 SNHLY and CDR2 FYNNEI. CDR3 in DNA: TGTGCCAGCAGTGAGAACCGGGGGGTCTCCTACGAGCAGTACTTC. It is translated as CASSENRGVSYEQYF.

This clone was detected once. This chain links TRBV13 with TRBJ2-1; 10 bases line up with TRBD2. Trimming cost V 5 bases and J 7 bases; bases outside gene matches: 5. Germline V gene lookup returns CDR1 PRHDT and CDR2 FYEKMQ (reference sequence). CDR3 length equals 14 residues. The CDR3 bases are TGTGCCAGCAGCCAGGGACTAGCGTGGAATGAGCAGTTCTTC. Its protein product is CASSQGLAWNEQFF.